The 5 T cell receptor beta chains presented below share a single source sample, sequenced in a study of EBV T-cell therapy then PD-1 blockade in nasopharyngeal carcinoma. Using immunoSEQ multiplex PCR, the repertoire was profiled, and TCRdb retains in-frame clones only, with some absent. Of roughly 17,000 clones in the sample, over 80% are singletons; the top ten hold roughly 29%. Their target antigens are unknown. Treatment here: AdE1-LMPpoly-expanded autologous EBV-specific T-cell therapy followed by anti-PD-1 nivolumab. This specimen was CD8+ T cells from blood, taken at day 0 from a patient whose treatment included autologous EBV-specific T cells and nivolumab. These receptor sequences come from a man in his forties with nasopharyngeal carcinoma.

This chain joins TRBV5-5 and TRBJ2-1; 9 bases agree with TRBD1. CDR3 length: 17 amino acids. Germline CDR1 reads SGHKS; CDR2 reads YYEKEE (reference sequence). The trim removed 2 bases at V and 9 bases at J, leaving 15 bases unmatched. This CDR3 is CASSFVPGQGGGGEQFF. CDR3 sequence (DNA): TGTGCCAGCAGCTTTGTACCGGGACAGGGAGGGGGCGGTGAGCAGTTCTTC.

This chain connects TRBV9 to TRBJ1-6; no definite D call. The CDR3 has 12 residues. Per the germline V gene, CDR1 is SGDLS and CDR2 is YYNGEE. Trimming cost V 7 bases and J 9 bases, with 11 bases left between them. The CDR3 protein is CASGPVGSPLHF. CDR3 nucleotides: TGTGCCAGCGGTCCGGTTGGTTCACCCCTCCACTTT.

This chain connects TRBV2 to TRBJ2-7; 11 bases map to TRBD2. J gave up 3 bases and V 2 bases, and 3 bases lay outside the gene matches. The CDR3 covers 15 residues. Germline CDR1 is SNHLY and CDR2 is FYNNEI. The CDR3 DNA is TGTGCCAGCAGTGAACTACTAGCGGGGGTCTACGAGCAGTACTTC. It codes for CASSELLAGVYEQYF.

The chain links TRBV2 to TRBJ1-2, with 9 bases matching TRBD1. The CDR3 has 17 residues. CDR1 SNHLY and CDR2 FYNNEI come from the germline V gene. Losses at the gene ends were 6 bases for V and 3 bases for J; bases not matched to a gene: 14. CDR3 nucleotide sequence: TGTGCCAGCAGCGCCACAGGGGGCGTTGGTGTACACTATGGCTACACCTTC. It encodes CASSATGGVGVHYGYTF.

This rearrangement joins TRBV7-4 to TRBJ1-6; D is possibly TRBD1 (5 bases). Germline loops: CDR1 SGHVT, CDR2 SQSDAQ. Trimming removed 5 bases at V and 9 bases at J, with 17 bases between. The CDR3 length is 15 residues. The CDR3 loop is CASSGGGPSGSPLHF. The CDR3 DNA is TGTGCCAGCAGCGGGGGGGGACCCTCGGGTTCACCCCTCCACTTT.